A single sample gave rise to the 3 T cell receptor beta chains below, sequenced in a study of shared clonotypes between healthy human individuals. Only in-frame clones appear in the TCRdb table, and some are missing; sequencing was by immunoSEQ multiplex PCR. The repertoire holds 2.3 million or so clones, with over 85% as singletons. The sample comprised naive CD4+ T cells from PBMCs. Subset defined: CD45RA+ positively selected. The receptors originated from a man aged 18 to 30 in good health. Some clones in this sample may be carry-over from other donors' samples.

This clone showed up just a few times. This sample includes further DNA sequences coding for the same CDR3. The chain combines TRBV11-3 with TRBJ2-6; no clear D gene. The CDR3 sequence is 13 residues long. The germline V gene encodes CDR1 SGHNT and CDR2 YENEEA. The V end lost 5 bases, the J end lost 1 base, and 3 bases lay between the germline ends. The CDR3 DNA reads as TGTGCCAGCAGCCCTTCTGGGGCCAACGTCCTGACTTTC. This gives the protein CASSPSGANVLTF.

The chain combines TRBV18 with TRBJ1-5; D remains unclear. The CDR3 runs to 17 residues. CDR1 and CDR2 from the germline V gene are KGHSH and LQKENI. V was pared by 5 bases and J by 0 bases, with 17 bases between. CDR3 amino acids: CASSGGSAGNSNQPQHF. The CDR3 nucleotides are TGTGCCAGCTCAGGAGGGAGCGCGGGAAATAGCAATCAGCCCCAGCATTTT.

This clone appeared a single time. In DNA form, the CDR3 reads TGCGCCAGCAGCCAAGATTTACAGGGGGCTCCCGGACTGTTTTTT. Protein product: CASSQDLQGAPGLFF. The rearrangement uses TRBV4-3 and TRBJ1-4; 9 bases are a match to TRBD1. Germline trimming cut 0 bases from V and 13 bases from J; bases unmatched to any gene: 9. The germline V gene encodes CDR1 LGHNA and CDR2 YSLEER. This CDR3 contains 15 residues.